This TCR beta chain was sequenced in a study of blood T cell repertoires in COVID-19. About the research overall: Italy, Spain and the United States were the sources of the convalescent and acute COVID-19 samples.

Per the original data handling: Amplified reference gene primers provided the basis for estimating nucleated cell counts. The data were produced by immunoSEQ multiplex PCR, yet TCRdb's version contains in-frame clones alone and is incomplete. The V and J calls and clone size are taken from that table; D and trimming were inferred from the DNA. The table includes some 130,000 clones, approximately 84% detected once. This CDR3 spans 13 amino acids. The germline gives CDR1 KGHDR, CDR2 SFDVKD. Between the trimmed V and J ends, which lost 4 bases and 6 bases, there was a span of 11 bases. Participants were aged 18 to 89 years, lived in some 23 US areas, and enrolled virtually.

This clonotype originated in a man in his forties with acute COVID-19. This chain links TRBV24-1 with TRBJ1-2; weak D call: TRBD1 (5 bases). Sequencing was carried out using PBMCs or T cells enriched from blood (not recorded which). CDR3 loop: CATSERGFDGYTF. CDR3 bases: TGTGCCACCAGTGAAAGGGGTTTCGATGGCTACACCTTC.